This T cell receptor (beta chain) was sequenced in a study of graft-versus-host responses after intestinal transplantation. Study at large: Recipients uniformly received anti-thymocyte globulin induction, followed by tacrolimus and steroids for roughly 3 years. Study observations and caveats: Elevated graft-versus-host to host-versus-graft clonal ratios in allografts were recorded for patients with graft-donor T cell macrochimerism. GvH clones detected in recipient marrow included some appearing first in ileum or blood.

Profiling relied on immunoSEQ multiplex PCR, and the TCRdb table lists in-frame clones only, not all of them. The repertoire includes approximately 89,000 clones, approximately 92% of them detected once, and around 16% sits in the top ten. Of note for this clone: Its antigen remains unidentified. Without the conserved terminal phenylalanine or tryptophan, this CDR3 likely stems from a read error.

The TCR sequence derives from a human patient who received an intestinal transplant, so some T cells may come from the graft donor. This material consisted of PBMCs, taken roughly 410 days after intestinal transplant.

The DNA of the CDR3 is TGTGCCAGCAGCTTGGGTCATTGGGCGGGGAATCATGGCTACACCGTC. Translated: CASSLGHWAGNHGYTV. This chain links TRBV5-6 with TRBJ1-2; no clear D. The CDR3 loop spans 16 amino acids. The germline CDR1 and CDR2 sequences are SGHDT and YYEEEE. V lost 0 bases and J 6 bases, leaving 18 bases between the germline ends.